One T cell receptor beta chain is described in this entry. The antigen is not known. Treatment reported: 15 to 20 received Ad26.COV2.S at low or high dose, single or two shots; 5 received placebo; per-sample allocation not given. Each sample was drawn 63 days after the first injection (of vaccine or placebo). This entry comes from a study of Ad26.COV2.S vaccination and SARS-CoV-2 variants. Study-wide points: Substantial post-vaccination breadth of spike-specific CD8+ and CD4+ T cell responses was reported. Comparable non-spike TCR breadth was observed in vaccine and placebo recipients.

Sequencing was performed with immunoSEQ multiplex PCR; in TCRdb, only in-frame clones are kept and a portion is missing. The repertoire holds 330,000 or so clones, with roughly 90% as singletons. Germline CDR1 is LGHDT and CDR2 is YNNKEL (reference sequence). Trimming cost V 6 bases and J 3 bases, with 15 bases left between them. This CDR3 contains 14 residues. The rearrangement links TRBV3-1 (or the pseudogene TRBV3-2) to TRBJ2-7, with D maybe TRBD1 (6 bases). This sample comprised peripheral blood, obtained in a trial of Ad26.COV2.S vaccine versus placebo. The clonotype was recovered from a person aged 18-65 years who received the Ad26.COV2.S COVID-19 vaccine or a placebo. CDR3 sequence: CASSRGTAGYEQYF. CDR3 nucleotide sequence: TGTGCCAGCAGTAGGGGGACGGCAGGCTACGAGCAGTACTTC.